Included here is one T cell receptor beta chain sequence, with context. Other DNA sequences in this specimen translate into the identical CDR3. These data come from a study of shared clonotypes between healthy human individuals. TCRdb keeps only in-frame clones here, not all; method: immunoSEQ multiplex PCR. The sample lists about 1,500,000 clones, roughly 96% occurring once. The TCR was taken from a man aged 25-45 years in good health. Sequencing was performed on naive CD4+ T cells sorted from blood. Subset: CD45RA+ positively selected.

CDR3 nucleotide sequence: TGCAGTGCTAGAGATCCCCCGGAAGCTTTCTTT. It encodes CSARDPPEAFF. The chain links TRBV20-1 to TRBJ1-1; D remains ambiguous. This CDR3 has 11 residues. Germline V gives CDR1 DFQATT, CDR2 SNEGSKA (reference sequence). V lost 0 bases and J lost 8, with 7 bases in between.